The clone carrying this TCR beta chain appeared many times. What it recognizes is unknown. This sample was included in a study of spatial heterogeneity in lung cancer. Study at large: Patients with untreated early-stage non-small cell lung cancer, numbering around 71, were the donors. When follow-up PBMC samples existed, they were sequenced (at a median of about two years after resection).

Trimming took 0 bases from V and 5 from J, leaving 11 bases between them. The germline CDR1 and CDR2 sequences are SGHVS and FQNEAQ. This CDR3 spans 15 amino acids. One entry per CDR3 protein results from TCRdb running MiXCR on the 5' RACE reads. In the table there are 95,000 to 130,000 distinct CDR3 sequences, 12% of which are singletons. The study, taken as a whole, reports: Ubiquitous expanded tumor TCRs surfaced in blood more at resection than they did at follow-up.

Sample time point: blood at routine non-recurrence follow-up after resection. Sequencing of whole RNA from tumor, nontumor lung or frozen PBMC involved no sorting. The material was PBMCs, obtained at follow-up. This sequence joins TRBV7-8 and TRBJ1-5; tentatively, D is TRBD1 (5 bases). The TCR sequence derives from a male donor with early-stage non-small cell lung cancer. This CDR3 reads CASSLAWDGYQPQHF. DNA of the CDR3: TGTGCCAGCAGCTTAGCATGGGACGGGTATCAGCCCCAGCATTTT.